The present entry profiles one T cell receptor (beta chain) with its context. This CDR3 contains 15 residues. CDR1 and CDR2 from the germline V gene are MNHEY and SMNVEV (reference sequence). Trimming cost V 4 bases and J 1 base; bases outside gene matches: 6. The data stem from a study of cytomegalovirus exposure and HLA in healthy donors. A multiplex PCR was run with 60 Vbeta primers and 13 Jbeta primers. Data came from immunoSEQ multiplex PCR; TCRdb stores just in-frame clones and leaves some out. The table has approximately 130,000 clones, about two thirds seen once. This clonotype originated in a woman aged 55-70 years in good health and CMV-seropositive. V is TRBV27 and J is TRBJ2-7; TRBD1 agrees at 8 bases. The sequenced material came from PBMCs. As DNA, the CDR3 is TGTGCCAGCAGTTCTACCGGGACAGGATCCTACGAGCAGTACTTC. Its protein product is CASSSTGTGSYEQYF.